The sequence of this T cell receptor beta chain was determined in a study of blood T cell repertoires in COVID-19. Study-level information: Specimens from acute and convalescent COVID-19 originated in the United States, Italy and Spain. Nucleic acid was either cDNA or gDNA, and it came from T cells, B-cell-depleted T cells, or PBMCs.

Germline loops: CDR1 LGHDT, CDR2 YNNKEL (reference sequence). CDR3 size: 14 residues. After removal of 4 bases from V and 5 bases from J, the junction contained 6 bases not matched to a gene. Study processing details: For nucleated cells, counts were estimated from reference gene primer amplification. Assay: immunoSEQ multiplex PCR; the TCRdb copy retains only in-frame clones and omits some. V, J and clone size derive from that table, while D and trimming were established from the DNA sequence. The table shows approximately 75,000 clones, with less than 85% occurring only once. The clonotype comes from a human donor with acute or convalescent COVID-19. The donor label of this sample is uncertain. The chain carries TRBV3-1 (or the pseudogene TRBV3-2) and TRBJ2-5, with 8 bases fitting TRBD1. Sequencing was carried out using peripheral blood. This chain's CDR3 is CASSPTGAKETQYF. The DNA of the CDR3 is TGTGCCAGCAGCCCGACAGGGGCAAAGGAGACCCAGTACTTC.